This T cell receptor (beta chain) was recorded in a study of T cells after yellow fever vaccination. Looking at the study overall: The authors prepared low-cell-number fractions using SMART-Seq v4 Ultra Low Input. The study's findings and limits: Reappearance after the booster was seen for most primary-vaccination clones, at roughly 96% CD4 and around 90% CD8. Contaminants from the bulk population, in the form of abundant clonotypes, could be found in FACS-sorted repertoires.

J gave up 3 bases and V 0 bases, and 10 bases lay outside the gene matches. The V gene's germline CDR1 is LGHNA and CDR2 YSLEER. The CDR3 contains 17 residues. This clonotype appeared a few times. The antigen remains unidentified. Template switching with 5'RACE generated the TCR cDNA and added a universal primer site and UMIs. TCRdb independently ran MiXCR on the 5' RACE reads; one entry per CDR3 protein. The repertoire holds roughly 500,000 distinct CDR3 sequences, with about 19% as singletons. V usage is TRBV4-3 and J usage is TRBJ2-7, with 8 bases identical to TRBD1. Source: PBMCs, taken 15 days after the yellow fever booster vaccination. The origin of this receptor is a man younger than 45 who received the YFV17D yellow fever vaccine. The CDR3 reads CASSQDPWTGSNYEQYF. In DNA, the CDR3 is TGCGCCAGCAGCCAAGACCCTTGGACAGGGAGCAACTACGAGCAGTACTTC.